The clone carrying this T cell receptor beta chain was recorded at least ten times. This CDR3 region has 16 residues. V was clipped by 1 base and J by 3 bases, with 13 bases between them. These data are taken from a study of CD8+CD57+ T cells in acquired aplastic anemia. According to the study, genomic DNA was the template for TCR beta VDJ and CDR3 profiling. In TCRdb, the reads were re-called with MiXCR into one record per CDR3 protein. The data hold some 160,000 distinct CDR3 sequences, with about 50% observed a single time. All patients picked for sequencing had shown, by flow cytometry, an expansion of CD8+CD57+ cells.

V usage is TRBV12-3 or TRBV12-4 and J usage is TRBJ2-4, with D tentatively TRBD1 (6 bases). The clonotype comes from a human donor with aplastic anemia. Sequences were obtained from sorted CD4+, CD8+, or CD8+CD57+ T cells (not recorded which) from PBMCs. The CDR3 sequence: CASSLGHEGVKNIQYF. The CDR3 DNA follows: TGTGCCAGCAGTTTAGGGCATGAGGGGGTCAAAAACATTCAGTACTTC.